These 5 T cell receptor beta chains came from one sample sequenced in a study of CD8+CD57+ T cells in acquired aplastic anemia. Flow cytometry had shown expanded CD8+CD57+ cells in the patients chosen for sequencing. Genomic DNA acted as the template from which TCR beta VDJ combination and CDR3 sequence profiling were carried out. In TCRdb, the reads were re-called with MiXCR into one record per CDR3 protein. The sample holds 200,000 to 250,000 distinct CDR3 sequences, around 50% seen once. The sample was sorted CD4+, CD8+, or CD8+CD57+ T cells (not recorded which) from PBMCs. Every receptor here comes from a human donor with aplastic anemia.

This clonotype was detected many times. This chain uses TRBV7-2 with TRBJ1-1; tentative D call: TRBD1 (6 bases). The CDR3 runs 13 residues. V lost 3 bases and J 4 bases, leaving 9 bases between the germline ends. The germline V gene has CDR1 SGHTA and CDR2 FQGNSA. CDR3 protein: CASSLGQFTEAFF. CDR3 sequence (DNA): TGTGCCAGCAGCTTGGGACAATTCACTGAAGCTTTCTTT.

The chain couples TRBV10-2 to TRBJ2-2; 10 bases align to TRBD2. CDR3 length: 15 amino acids. Per germline, CDR1 WSHSY and CDR2 SAAADI. Unmatched junction bases numbered 2, after V lost 3 bases and J lost 4 bases. The CDR3 protein is CASSDSGGGTGELFF. The DNA for the CDR3 is TGCGCCAGCAGTGACAGCGGGGGGGGCACCGGGGAGCTGTTTTTT.

The chain couples TRBV9 to TRBJ2-3; D not certain. Germline V gene sequence: CDR1 SGDLS, CDR2 YYNGEE. The CDR3 consists of 14 residues. Trimming left V 0 bases short and J 3 bases short, with 8 bases between. This CDR3 reads CASSVVDGTDTQYF. CDR3 bases: TGTGCCAGCAGCGTAGTGGACGGGACAGATACGCAGTATTTT.

With regard to this clonotype: One base away lies a much larger clone, so this may be a sequencing read error. V gene TRBV7-9 combines with J gene TRBJ1-2; D is perhaps TRBD1 (6 bases). Per the germline V gene, CDR1 is SEHNR and CDR2 is FQNEAQ (reference sequence). The CDR3 runs 15 residues. Trimming cost V 4 bases and J 7 bases, with 19 bases left between them. The CDR3 is CASSSAGQGIFGYTF. The CDR3 DNA reads TGTGCCAGCAGCTCTGCAGGGCAGGGGATTTTTGGCTACACCTTC.

With regard to this clonotype: Relative to the germline gene, one junction end is altered; a read error may explain this. The chain couples TRBV19 to TRBJ2-4; possibly TRBD2 for D (5 bases). The CDR3 has 13 residues. Germline loops: CDR1 LNHDA, CDR2 SQIVND (reference sequence). The CDR3 coding sequence is TGTGCCAGCAGTAGCTCAGAGGGAAACATTCAGTACTTC. Protein product: CASSSSEGNIQYF.